This TCR beta chain was found in a study of immune characterization of retroperitoneal liposarcoma. From the PCR reads, TCRdb called clonotypes with MiXCR, one entry per CDR3 protein. The sample yields under 11,000 distinct CDR3 sequences, 22% seen once. V was pared by 1 base and J by 4 bases, with 11 bases between. The CDR3 is 15 residues long. Germline V CDR1 and CDR2: SGHTA, FQGNSA. The sequence derives from a female donor with retroperitoneal liposarcoma. Material for sequencing was blood. V and J are TRBV7-2 and TRBJ2-1, with TRBD1 as a possible D gene (5 bases). The CDR3 loop reads CASSLVRGRYNEQFF. The CDR3 DNA sequence: TGTGCCAGCAGCTTAGTTAGGGGAAGGTACAATGAGCAGTTCTTC.